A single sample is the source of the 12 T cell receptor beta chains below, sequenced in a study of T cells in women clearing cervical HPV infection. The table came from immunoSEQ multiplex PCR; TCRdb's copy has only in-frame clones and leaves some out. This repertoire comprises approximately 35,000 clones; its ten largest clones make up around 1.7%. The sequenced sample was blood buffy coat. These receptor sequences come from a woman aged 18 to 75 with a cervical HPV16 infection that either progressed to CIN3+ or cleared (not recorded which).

The CDR3: CASILLQEGTEAFF. Incomplete CDR3 DNA: TGTGCCAGCATCCTCCTACAGGAGGGCACTGAA. The V call is TRBV7-9, the J call TRBJ1-1, with D possibly being TRBD1 (5 bases). The CDR3 is cut off 3 residues early in the read; its end comes from the germline J gene. V was trimmed by 7 bases and J by 4 bases, leaving 16 bases between them. Germline V gene data show CDR1 as SEHNR and CDR2 as FQNEAQ (reference sequence). CDR3 length: 14 residues.

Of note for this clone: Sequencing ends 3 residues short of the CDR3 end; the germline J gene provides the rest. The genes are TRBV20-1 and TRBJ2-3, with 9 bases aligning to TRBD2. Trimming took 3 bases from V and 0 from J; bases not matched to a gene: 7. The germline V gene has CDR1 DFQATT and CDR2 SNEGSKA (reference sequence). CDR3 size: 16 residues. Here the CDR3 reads CSARASGGSSTDTQYF. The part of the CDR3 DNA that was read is TGCAGTGCTAGGGCCAGCGGGGGGTCTAGCACAGATACG.

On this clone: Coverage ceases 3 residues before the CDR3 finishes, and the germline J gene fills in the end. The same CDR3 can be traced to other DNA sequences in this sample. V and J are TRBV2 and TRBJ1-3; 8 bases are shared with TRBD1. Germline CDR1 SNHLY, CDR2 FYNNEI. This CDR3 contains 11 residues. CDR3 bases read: TGTGCCAGCAGTCTCACAGGGGGT. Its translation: CASSLTGG. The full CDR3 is CASSLTGGIYF. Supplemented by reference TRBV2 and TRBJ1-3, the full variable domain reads EPEVTQTPSHQVTQMGQEVILRCVPISNHLYFYWYRQILGQKVEFLVSFYNNEISEKSEIFDDQFSVERPDGSNFTLKIRSTKLEDSAMYFCASSLTGGIYFGEGSWLTVV.

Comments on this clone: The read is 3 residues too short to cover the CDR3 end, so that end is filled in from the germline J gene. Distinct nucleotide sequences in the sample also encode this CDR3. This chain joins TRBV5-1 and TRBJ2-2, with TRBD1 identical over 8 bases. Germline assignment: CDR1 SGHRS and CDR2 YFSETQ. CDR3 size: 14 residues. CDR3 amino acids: CASSLGQGNEKLFF. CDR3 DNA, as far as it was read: TGCGCCAGCAGCTTAGGACAGGGAAATGAAAAG.

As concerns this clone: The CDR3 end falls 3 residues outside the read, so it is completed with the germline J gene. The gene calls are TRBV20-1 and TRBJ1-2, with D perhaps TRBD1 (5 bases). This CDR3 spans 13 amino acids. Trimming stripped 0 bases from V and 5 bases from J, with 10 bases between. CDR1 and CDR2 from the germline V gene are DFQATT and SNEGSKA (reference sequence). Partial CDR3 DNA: TGCAGTGCTAGAGATACCAGGGATTATGGC. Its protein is CSARDTRDYG. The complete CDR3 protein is CSARDTRDYGYTF.

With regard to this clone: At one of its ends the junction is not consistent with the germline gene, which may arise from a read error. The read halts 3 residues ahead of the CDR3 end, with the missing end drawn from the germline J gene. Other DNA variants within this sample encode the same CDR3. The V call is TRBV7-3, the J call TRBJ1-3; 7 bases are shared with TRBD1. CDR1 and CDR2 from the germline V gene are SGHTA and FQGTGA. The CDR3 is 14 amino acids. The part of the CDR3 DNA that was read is TGTGCCAGCAGCCCTACAGGGGCTGGAAACACA. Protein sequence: CASSPTGAGNT. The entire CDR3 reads CASSPTGAGNTIYF.

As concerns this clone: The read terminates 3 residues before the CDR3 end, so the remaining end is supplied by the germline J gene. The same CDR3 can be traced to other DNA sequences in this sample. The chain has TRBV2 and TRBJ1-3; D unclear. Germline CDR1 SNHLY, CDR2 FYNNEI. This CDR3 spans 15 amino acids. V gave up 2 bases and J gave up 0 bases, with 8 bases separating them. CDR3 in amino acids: CASSEHAGSGNTIYF. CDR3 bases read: TGTGCCAGCAGTGAACACGCAGGCTCTGGAAACACC.

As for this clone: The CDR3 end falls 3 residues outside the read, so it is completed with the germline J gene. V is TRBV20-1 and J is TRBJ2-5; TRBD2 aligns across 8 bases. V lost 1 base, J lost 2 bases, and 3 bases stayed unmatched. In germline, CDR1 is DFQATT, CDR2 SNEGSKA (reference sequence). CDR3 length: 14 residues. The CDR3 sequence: CSARAGGTQETQYF. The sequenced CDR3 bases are TGCAGTGCTAGAGCGGGGGGGACTCAAGAGACC.

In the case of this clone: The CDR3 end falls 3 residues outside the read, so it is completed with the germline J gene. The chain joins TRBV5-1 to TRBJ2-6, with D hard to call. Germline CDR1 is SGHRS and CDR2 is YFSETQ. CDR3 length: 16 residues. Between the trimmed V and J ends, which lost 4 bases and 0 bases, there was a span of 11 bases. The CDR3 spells CASSPLSDSGANVLTF. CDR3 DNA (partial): TGCGCCAGCAGCCCCCTTTCAGACTCTGGGGCCAACGTC.

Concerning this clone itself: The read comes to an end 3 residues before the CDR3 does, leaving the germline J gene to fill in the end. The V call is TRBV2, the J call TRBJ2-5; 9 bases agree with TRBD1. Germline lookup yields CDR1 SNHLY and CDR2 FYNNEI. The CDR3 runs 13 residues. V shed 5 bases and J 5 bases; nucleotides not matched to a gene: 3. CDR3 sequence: CASSRDREETQYF. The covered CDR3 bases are TGTGCCAGCAGTAGGGACAGGGAGGAGACC.

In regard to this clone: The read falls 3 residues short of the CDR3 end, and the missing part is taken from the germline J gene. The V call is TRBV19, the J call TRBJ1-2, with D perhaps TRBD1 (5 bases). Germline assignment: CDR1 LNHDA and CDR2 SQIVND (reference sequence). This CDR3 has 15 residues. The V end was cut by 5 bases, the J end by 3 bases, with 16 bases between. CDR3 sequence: CASSGQGGNHYGYTF. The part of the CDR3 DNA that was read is TGTGCCAGTAGTGGGCAGGGAGGAAATCACTATGGC.

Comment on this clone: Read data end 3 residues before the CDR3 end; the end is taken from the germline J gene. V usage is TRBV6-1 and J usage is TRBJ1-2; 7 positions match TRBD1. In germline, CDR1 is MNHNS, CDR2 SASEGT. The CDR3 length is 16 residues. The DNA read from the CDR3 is TGTGCCAGCAGTGAAGCCGCCGGACAGGCGGGGTACGAC. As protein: CASSEAAGQAGYD. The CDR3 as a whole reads CASSEAAGQAGYDYTF.